This T cell receptor beta chain was profiled in a study of blood T cell repertoires in COVID-19. Study-level information: COVID-19 samples collected from the United States, Italy and Spain covered acute and convalescent phases.

Germline assignment: CDR1 SGHTA and CDR2 FQGNSA. The junction had 4 bases not matched to a gene; V was cut back by 0 bases and J by 9 bases. The length of the CDR3 is 14 residues. The sample holds a few counts of this clone. Original handling: Reference gene primer amplification gave nucleated cell count estimates. Some clones are missing from TCRdb's copy, which holds only in-frame ones; the method was immunoSEQ multiplex PCR. V and J calls and clone size come straight from that table; D and trimming were deduced from the DNA. The data hold some 320,000 clones, with about 90% observed a single time. The V and J genes are TRBV7-2 and TRBJ2-1; 8 nucleotides align to TRBD1. This clonotype was obtained from a woman between 50 and 59 years old who had recovered from COVID-19. The sequencing input was peripheral blood. The CDR3 loop reads CASSLAGQGFEQFF. In nucleotides, the CDR3 is TGTGCCAGCAGCTTAGCTGGACAGGGTTTTGAGCAGTTCTTC.